This T cell receptor (beta chain) is from a study of blood T cell repertoires in COVID-19. This clone was counted a few times. This CDR3 is 11 amino acids long. Trimming removed 6 bases at V and 8 bases at J, with 13 bases between. Germline values: CDR1 SQVTM, CDR2 ANQGSEA. Clones were read by immunoSEQ multiplex PCR, and TCRdb kept only the in-frame ones, dropping some. Here the sample spans around 170,000 clones, roughly 80% being singletons. The clonotype originates from a woman aged 40 to 50 with acute or convalescent COVID-19. The chain carries TRBV29-1 and TRBJ1-2; weak D call: TRBD1 (5 bases). The sequenced material came from peripheral blood. CDR3 bases: TGCAGCGTCCGGGAGGGGATAGGCTACACCTTC. Translating it yields CSVREGIGYTF.